This TCR beta chain comes out of a study of blood T cell repertoires in COVID-19 (dated by TCRdb to the early 2020s). About the full investigation: The collaborator samples originated in the United States, Italy and Spain and spanned the acute and convalescent phases of COVID-19. The prospective study material was composed of cDNA or gDNA derived from T cells, B-cell-depleted T cells, or PBMCs. Deeply sampled blood TCRbeta repertoires from subjects exposed to, actively infected with, or recovered from COVID-19 were included in the dataset. A freely available public database, intended as a resource for researchers studying the immune response to SARS-CoV-2, is where the repertoires were released. Samples came from the ongoing ImmuneRACE study (first 160 participants) plus 1,254 subjects from 6 global collaborators. A de-identified subject ID, COVID-19 status, age in years and sex were almost always included in the sample metadata. Where available, HLA class I and class II types were obtained from metadata supplied by the sample provider rather than from assay-based typing. Broad study findings and their caveats: Clinical and demographic metadata were provided uncurated, with the amount varying by source and participant.

Collaborating institutions collected whole blood in K2EDTA tubes following their own protocols. For TCRbeta analysis, collaborators shipped samples as frozen whole blood, isolated PBMCs, or DNA extracted from either of those sample types. Points on this clone: The antigen this receptor binds is unknown. No much larger clone is present one base from it, and per-base qualities are unavailable.

TCRbeta CDR3 regions were amplified from genomic DNA using the immunoSEQ Assay, a bias-controlled multiplex PCR. The authors' analysis ran thus. The number of nucleated cells in each sample was estimated from the amplification of reference gene primers within the assay. Sequence reads were collapsed and filtered to measure the absolute abundance of every unique TCRbeta CDR3 rearrangement. Productive Simpson clonality was computed per sample as the square root of Simpson's diversity index over productive rearrangements. TCRdb holds this immuneACCESS table with in-frame rearrangements only. Some clones are missing; in checked studies, unresolved V genes explain under half, and the rest has no known cause. The V and J calls and clone size are taken from that table; D and trimming were inferred from the DNA. For this sample there are about 270,000 clones; 86% appear just once. The ten largest clones capture approximately 9% of the sample.

The specimen was peripheral blood. The sequence derives from a man in his forties or fifties with active or convalescent COVID-19.

The CDR3 has the sequence CASSEAPTGIETQYF. The nucleotides are TGTGCCAGCAGTGAAGCCCCGACAGGGATCGAGACCCAGTACTTC. The sequence is built from TRBV6-1 and TRBJ2-5; a stretch of 7 junction bases matches TRBD1. Including cysteine and phenylalanine, the CDR3 has 15 amino acids. The sequence is cut down to CDR3 DNA, 45 bases in frame from base 1. Trimming takes 0 bases off V and 5 bases off J; junction bases not matched to a gene: 6. In the germline V gene, CDR1 corresponds to MNHNS and CDR2 to SASEGT.